A selection of T cell receptor beta chains follows, all from one sample in a study of control samples from healthy donors and cancer patients. Profiled with immunoSEQ multiplex PCR; TCRdb holds only in-frame clones, not every one. This sample has around 170,000 clones, with around 90% found just once. Sequenced: blood. These receptors all stem from a man aged 30-40 years in good health. The CDR3 runs from the conserved cysteine through the conserved F or W. The order of the fields is V gene, clone size, D gene, J gene, CDR3 DNA, CDR3 protein. The D gene is left open where the match is weak. Clone size is stated in some rows and not others, as once, few, many or a class when expanded.

v_gene: TRBV6-1; abundance: once; d_gene: .; j_gene: TRBJ1-1; CDR3nt: TGTGCCAGCAGTGAAGGGGTTACCACTGAAGCTTTCTTT; CDR3aa: CASSEGVTTEAFF
v_gene: TRBV3-1/TRBV3-2; abundance: once; d_gene: TRBD1; j_gene: TRBJ1-2; CDR3nt: TGTGCCAGCAGCCAACGAGGGGGCTCTAACTATGGCTACACCTTC; CDR3aa: CASSQRGGSNYGYTF
v_gene: TRBV18; abundance: .; d_gene: TRBD1; j_gene: TRBJ1-2; CDR3nt: TGTGCCAGCTCACTCCAGGGGGCAGACTATGGCTACACCTTC; CDR3aa: CASSLQGADYGYTF
v_gene: TRBV19; abundance: .; d_gene: .; j_gene: TRBJ2-5; CDR3nt: TGTGCCAGTAGACTCGGCGGCTGGGGCCAAGAGACCCAGTACTTC; CDR3aa: CASRLGGWGQETQYF
v_gene: TRBV10-3; abundance: .; d_gene: .; j_gene: TRBJ2-7; CDR3nt: TGTGCCATCAGTGTCGGTATTTACGAGCAGTACTTC; CDR3aa: CAISVGIYEQYF
v_gene: TRBV20-1; abundance: .; d_gene: .; j_gene: TRBJ2-3; CDR3nt: TGCAGTGCCACGGGCCCAGATACGCAGTATTTT; CDR3aa: CSATGPDTQYF
v_gene: TRBV5-1; abundance: .; d_gene: .; j_gene: TRBJ1-3; CDR3nt: TGCGCCAGCAGCTTGGATCCGGCGGAAGGAAACACCATATATTTT; CDR3aa: CASSLDPAEGNTIYF
v_gene: TRBV11-2; abundance: .; d_gene: .; j_gene: TRBJ2-7; CDR3nt: TGTGCCAGCAGCTTAGCAGGGACCCTCTACGAGCAGTACTTC; CDR3aa: CASSLAGTLYEQYF
v_gene: TRBV28; abundance: .; d_gene: .; j_gene: TRBJ1-1; CDR3nt: TGTGCCAGCAGCATTCCCACCATGAACACTGAAGCTTTCTTT; CDR3aa: CASSIPTMNTEAFF
v_gene: TRBV19; abundance: .; d_gene: TRBD1; j_gene: TRBJ2-7; CDR3nt: TGTGCCAGTAGTATAGTCGGACAGGGAACCTCCTACGAGCAGTACTTC; CDR3aa: CASSIVGQGTSYEQYF
v_gene: TRBV19; abundance: .; d_gene: .; j_gene: TRBJ1-2; CDR3nt: TGTGCCAGTAGTATCGGGGGCACGGGCTACACCTTC; CDR3aa: CASSIGGTGYTF
v_gene: TRBV27; abundance: .; d_gene: TRBD2; j_gene: TRBJ2-7; CDR3nt: TGTGCCAGCAGTTTAGAGCGGGGGTACGAGCAGTACTTC; CDR3aa: CASSLERGYEQYF
v_gene: TRBV28; abundance: once; d_gene: .; j_gene: TRBJ1-6; CDR3nt: TGTGCCAGCAGTAACGACGGTAATTCACCCCTCCACTTT; CDR3aa: CASSNDGNSPLHF
v_gene: TRBV29-1; abundance: once; d_gene: .; j_gene: TRBJ2-1; CDR3nt: TGCAGCGTGGAACGGGGGAGCTCCTACAATGAGCAGTTCTTC; CDR3aa: CSVERGSSYNEQFF
v_gene: TRBV29-1; abundance: .; d_gene: TRBD1; j_gene: TRBJ2-3; CDR3nt: TGCAGCGCTGGGACAGGAACGGGAGCAGATACGCAGTATTTT; CDR3aa: CSAGTGTGADTQYF
v_gene: TRBV6-5; abundance: .; d_gene: .; j_gene: TRBJ2-7; CDR3nt: TGTGCCAGCCGACAAGGGTGGGGAGTTGTAAACGAGCAGTACTTC; CDR3aa: CASRQGWGVVNEQYF
v_gene: TRBV6-1; abundance: .; d_gene: .; j_gene: TRBJ1-4; CDR3nt: TGTGCCAGCAGTGAATTACCCCCCGATAAACTGTTTTTT; CDR3aa: CASSELPPDKLFF
v_gene: TRBV7-6; abundance: .; d_gene: .; j_gene: TRBJ1-2; CDR3nt: TGTGCCAGCAGCTTCCCGGGGGGCGATGGTGGCTACACCTTC; CDR3aa: CASSFPGGDGGYTF
v_gene: TRBV7-9; abundance: .; d_gene: .; j_gene: TRBJ2-1; CDR3nt: TGTGCCAGCAGCTTAAGCCCGAACAATGAGCAGTTCTTC; CDR3aa: CASSLSPNNEQFF
v_gene: TRBV2; abundance: .; d_gene: .; j_gene: TRBJ1-1; CDR3nt: TGTGCCAGCAGTGAAGGGCAGGGGCGGAACACTGAAGCTTTCTTT; CDR3aa: CASSEGQGRNTEAFF
v_gene: TRBV11-3; abundance: .; d_gene: TRBD1; j_gene: TRBJ2-7; CDR3nt: TGTGCCAGCAGCCTTTCCGGGACAGGGTCATACGAGCAGTACTTC; CDR3aa: CASSLSGTGSYEQYF
v_gene: TRBV29-1; abundance: .; d_gene: .; j_gene: TRBJ2-7; CDR3nt: TGCAGCGTTGAGGCGGCGGCGGGACGAACCTACGAGCAGTACTTC; CDR3aa: CSVEAAAGRTYEQYF
v_gene: TRBV18; abundance: .; d_gene: TRBD1; j_gene: TRBJ1-3; CDR3nt: TGTGCCAGCTCACCACCGGGGCAGGGGGCATACTCTGGAAACACCATATATTTT; CDR3aa: CASSPPGQGAYSGNTIYF
v_gene: TRBV5-4; abundance: .; d_gene: TRBD1; j_gene: TRBJ1-2; CDR3nt: TGTGCCAGCAGCTCCGACACAGGGGGCTATGGCTACACCTTC; CDR3aa: CASSSDTGGYGYTF
v_gene: TRBV10-3; abundance: .; d_gene: TRBD2; j_gene: TRBJ2-5; CDR3nt: TGTGCCATCAGTGAGTCAGGCGTTGGTAGCGGGGCTTCGGGGACCCAGTACTTC; CDR3aa: CAISESGVGSGASGTQYF
v_gene: TRBV15; abundance: .; d_gene: .; j_gene: TRBJ1-1; CDR3nt: TGTGCCACCAGCAGAGATGATGCAACTGAAGCTTTCTTT; CDR3aa: CATSRDDATEAFF
v_gene: TRBV28; abundance: .; d_gene: TRBD1; j_gene: TRBJ1-2; CDR3nt: TGTGCCAGCAGTTTCCGAGGGGGCCGGGTCGGCTACACCTTC; CDR3aa: CASSFRGGRVGYTF
v_gene: TRBV5-1; abundance: .; d_gene: TRBD1; j_gene: TRBJ2-1; CDR3nt: TGCGCCAGCAGCTTGGTTCGGCGTTGGGGGGACAGGGCCAATGAGCAGTTCTTC; CDR3aa: CASSLVRRWGDRANEQFF
v_gene: TRBV6-5; abundance: .; d_gene: .; j_gene: TRBJ1-1; CDR3nt: TGTGCCAGCAGTCAGGGGACCTTGAACACTGAAGCTTTCTTT; CDR3aa: CASSQGTLNTEAFF
v_gene: TRBV10-3; abundance: .; d_gene: TRBD1; j_gene: TRBJ1-1; CDR3nt: TGTGCCATCACCGGACAGGGGAACACTGAAGCTTTCTTT; CDR3aa: CAITGQGNTEAFF
v_gene: TRBV7-2; abundance: .; d_gene: TRBD1; j_gene: TRBJ1-1; CDR3nt: TGTGCCAGCAGGAAGGGACAGATGAACACTGAAGCTTTCTTT; CDR3aa: CASRKGQMNTEAFF
v_gene: TRBV19; abundance: .; d_gene: .; j_gene: TRBJ1-5; CDR3nt: TGTGCCAGTAGGAGGGCTGGCAATCAGCCCCAGCATTTT; CDR3aa: CASRRAGNQPQHF
v_gene: TRBV25-1; abundance: .; d_gene: TRBD1; j_gene: TRBJ2-1; CDR3nt: TGTGCCAGCAGCCCCGGACAGGGGGCGGTCCATGAGCAGTTCTTC; CDR3aa: CASSPGQGAVHEQFF
v_gene: TRBV5-4; abundance: .; d_gene: .; j_gene: TRBJ2-3; CDR3nt: TGTGCCAGCAGCCGCGGGGCCTTGGATACGCAGTATTTT; CDR3aa: CASSRGALDTQYF
v_gene: TRBV7-2; abundance: .; d_gene: .; j_gene: TRBJ2-4; CDR3nt: TGTGCCAGCAGCTTATTGGGAGGTTGGGACATTCAGTACTTC; CDR3aa: CASSLLGGWDIQYF
v_gene: TRBV6-2/TRBV6-3; abundance: .; d_gene: .; j_gene: TRBJ2-7; CDR3nt: TGTGCCAGCAGTTATGGAGGGGGTACTGCCTACGAGCAGTACTTC; CDR3aa: CASSYGGGTAYEQYF
v_gene: TRBV5-4; abundance: .; d_gene: .; j_gene: TRBJ1-1; CDR3nt: TGTGCCAGCAGCCCGGGGCTGAACACTGAAGCTTTCTTT; CDR3aa: CASSPGLNTEAFF
v_gene: TRBV6-5; abundance: .; d_gene: TRBD1; j_gene: TRBJ2-1; CDR3nt: TGTGCCACCTTGGGACAGCGCAATGAGCAGTTCTTC; CDR3aa: CATLGQRNEQFF
v_gene: TRBV16; abundance: .; d_gene: .; j_gene: TRBJ1-5; CDR3nt: TGTGCCAGCAGCCATTTATCAGGGCTCGATCAGCCCCAGCATTTT; CDR3aa: CASSHLSGLDQPQHF
v_gene: TRBV5-4; abundance: .; d_gene: TRBD2; j_gene: TRBJ2-5; CDR3nt: TGTGCCAGCAGCTGGACTAGCGGGGGAGAGACCCAGTACTTC; CDR3aa: CASSWTSGGETQYF
v_gene: TRBV4-1; abundance: .; d_gene: .; j_gene: TRBJ2-3; CDR3nt: TGCGCCAGCAGCCAAGAGTCGGTTTCGAGAACAGATACGCAGTATTTT; CDR3aa: CASSQESVSRTDTQYF